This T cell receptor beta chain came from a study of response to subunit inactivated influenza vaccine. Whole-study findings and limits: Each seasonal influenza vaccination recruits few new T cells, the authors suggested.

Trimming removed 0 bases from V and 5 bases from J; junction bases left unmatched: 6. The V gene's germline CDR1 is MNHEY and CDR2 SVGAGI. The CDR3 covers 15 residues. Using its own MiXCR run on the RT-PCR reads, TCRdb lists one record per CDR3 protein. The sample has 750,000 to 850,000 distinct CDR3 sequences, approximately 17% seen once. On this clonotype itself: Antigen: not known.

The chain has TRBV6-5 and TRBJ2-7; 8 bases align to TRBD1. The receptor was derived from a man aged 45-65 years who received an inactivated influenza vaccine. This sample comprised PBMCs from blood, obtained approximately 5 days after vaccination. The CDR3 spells CASSYSWDRFDEQYF. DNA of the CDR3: TGTGCCAGCAGTTACTCGTGGGACAGGTTCGACGAGCAGTACTTC.